Presented here are 10 T cell receptor beta chains from one specimen sequenced in a study of cytomegalovirus exposure and HLA in healthy donors. The PCR made use of 60 Vbeta and 13 Jbeta primers. Sequencing used immunoSEQ multiplex PCR; TCRdb keeps in-frame clones, though not all of them. The data show 100,000 to 120,000 clones, roughly four fifths seen once. The material sequenced was PBMCs. These receptors all stem from a woman between 18 and 30 years old in good health and CMV-seronegative.

The chain uses TRBV6-5 and TRBJ2-3; D remains ambiguous. Germline lookup yields CDR1 MNHEY and CDR2 SVGAGI. The CDR3 covers 13 residues. V was trimmed by 2 bases and J by 1 base, leaving 4 bases between them. The CDR3 reads CASSYAGTDTQYF. The CDR3, as DNA: TGTGCCAGCAGTTACGCGGGCACAGATACGCAGTATTTT.

The genes are TRBV25-1 and TRBJ1-4, with 8 bases identical to TRBD1. After removal of 5 bases from V and 7 bases from J, the junction contained 9 bases not matched to a gene. CDR1 and CDR2 (germline): MGHDK, SYGVNS. CDR3 length: 15 residues. In DNA form, the CDR3 reads TGTGCCAGCAGTAAAGACAGGGGAGGTGGTGAAAAACTGTTTTTT. Protein: CASSKDRGGGEKLFF.

The chain couples TRBV11-3 to TRBJ1-1; perhaps TRBD1 as D (6 bases). Germline V gene lookup returns CDR1 SGHNT and CDR2 YENEEA. Between the trimmed V and J ends, which lost 5 bases and 5 bases, there was a span of 15 bases. The CDR3 loop spans 14 amino acids. The CDR3 is CASSQFAGATEAFF. DNA for the CDR3: TGTGCCAGCAGCCAGTTCGCGGGGGCGACTGAAGCTTTCTTT.

This chain uses TRBV18 with TRBJ1-2; 11 bases fit TRBD1. With V trimmed by 4 bases and J by 6 bases, 7 bases remained unmatched. There are 15 residues in the CDR3. From germline, CDR1 is KGHSH and CDR2 LQKENI. CDR3 sequence reads: CASSRREDRGHGYTF. DNA for the CDR3: TGTGCCAGCTCACGACGGGAGGACAGGGGGCATGGCTACACCTTC.

This clone occurred once. The chain has TRBV7-9 and TRBJ2-1; 9 positions match TRBD1. Germline lookup yields CDR1 SEHNR and CDR2 FQNEAQ (reference sequence). This CDR3 has 17 amino acids. Unmatched junction bases numbered 12, after V lost 2 bases and J lost 7 bases. Here the CDR3 DNA reads TGTGCCAGCAGCTTACCGTGGACAGGGGTCCAGGGGAATGAGCAGTTCTTC. Residues: CASSLPWTGVQGNEQFF.

This clone was seen just once. V usage is TRBV5-1 and J usage is TRBJ2-2; 8 nucleotides line up with TRBD1. Unmatched junction bases numbered 1, after V lost 0 bases and J lost 6 bases. The CDR3 is made up of 14 amino acids. Germline CDR1 reads SGHRS; CDR2 reads YFSETQ. CDR3 in DNA: TGCGCCAGCAGCTTGGAGACAGGGGCCGGGGAGCTGTTTTTT. Translated, it gives CASSLETGAGELFF.

The J gene is TRBJ2-1, the V gene TRBV18, with 9 bases identical to TRBD1. Trimming took 3 bases from V and 8 from J; bases not matched to a gene: 8. CDR3 length equals 15 residues. CDR1 is KGHSH and CDR2 is LQKENI in the germline V gene. The CDR3 reads CASSPRQGVGDEQFF. The CDR3 region has the DNA TGTGCCAGCTCACCTAGACAGGGGGTAGGGGATGAGCAGTTCTTC.

The chain uses TRBV19 and TRBJ1-2; D perhaps matches TRBD1 (6 bases). The CDR3 covers 13 residues. Germline V gene lookup returns CDR1 LNHDA and CDR2 SQIVND (reference sequence). Trimming took 7 bases from V and 8 from J, leaving 17 bases between them. CDR3 bases: TGTGCCAGTACCATCGACAGGACCGGCGGCTACACCTTC. This gives the protein CASTIDRTGGYTF.

The chain recombines TRBV28 with TRBJ2-5; perhaps TRBD1 as D (5 bases). The CDR3 length is 12 residues. The germline gives CDR1 MDHEN, CDR2 SYDVKM. The ends were cut back, 7 bases at V and 4 bases at J, with 10 bases in the middle. Written as DNA, the CDR3 is TGTGCCAGCATTCGGCAGGGAGAGACCCAGTACTTC. This codes for CASIRQGETQYF.

The chain recombines TRBV12-5 with TRBJ2-5, with 8 bases matching TRBD2. Germline CDR1 LGHNT, CDR2 FRNRAP. V lost 6 bases to trimming and J lost 5 bases; unmatched junction nucleotides: 11. CDR3 length: 15 residues. The chain's CDR3 is CASGLSGAGVETQYF. CDR3 DNA: TGTGCTAGTGGCCTTAGTGGAGCGGGGGTGGAGACCCAGTACTTC.